This T cell receptor beta chain is from a study of OX40 agonist ivuxolimab in advanced cancers. About the study: The treatment was a fully human IgG2 OX40 agonist, ivuxolimab. The study enrolled dose-escalation patients with hepatocellular carcinoma, melanoma, renal cell or head and neck cancer.

This CDR3 is 14 amino acids long. The V end was cut by 2 bases, the J end by 5 bases, with 11 bases between. The germline V gene has CDR1 MNHEY and CDR2 SMNVEV (reference sequence). To note about this clone: Its target is unknown.

The table came from immunoSEQ multiplex PCR; TCRdb's copy has only in-frame clones and leaves some out. The profile shows 70,000 to 95,000 clones, approximately 85% of them singletons. Whole-study findings and limits: Clones of CD4+ and CD8+ blood T cells grew by week 6 at doses of 0.1 to 3.0 mg/kg.

The source material was CD4+ or CD8+ T cells sorted from blood, sampled in a trial of the OX40 agonist ivuxolimab. The TCR comes from an adult with an advanced solid tumor such as melanoma, head and neck, liver or kidney cancer. This chain uses TRBV27 with TRBJ2-3; D may be TRBD2 (7 bases). The CDR3 sequence: CASSLNREGDTQYF. CDR3 DNA sequence: TGTGCCAGCAGTTTAAACAGGGAGGGAGATACGCAGTATTTT.